This TCR beta chain came from a study of breast tumors, draining lymph nodes, adjacent tissues. Ten or more counts support this clonotype. The antigen is undetermined. TCRdb called the multiplex PCR reads again in MiXCR, with one record for every CDR3 protein. Seen here are approximately 150,000 distinct CDR3 sequences, approximately 32% observed once, and the top ten hold around 2.5%. V was trimmed by 9 bases and J by 1 base, leaving 15 bases between them. The germline V gene encodes CDR1 LNHNV and CDR2 YYDKDF (reference sequence). The CDR3 is 15 amino acids. Axillary draining lymph nodes of breast cancer patients supplied the node samples. Study observations and caveats: Tumors had less TCR diversity than lymph nodes, more than nontumor tissue.

The TCR originated in a female donor with breast cancer. Some clones in this sample may be carry-over from other donors' samples. The chain carries TRBV15 and TRBJ1-4, with a tentative D call TRBD1 (6 bases). Sequencing used axillary lymph node tissue. The CDR3 region is CATRGGWRTNEKLFF. The CDR3 region has the DNA TGTGCCACGCGGGGGGGCTGGAGAACTAATGAAAAACTGTTTTTT.